The clone carrying this T cell receptor beta chain was seen just once. This specimen belongs to a study of long-term antiretroviral therapy in people with HIV. The germline V gene has CDR1 MNHEY and CDR2 SMNVEV (reference sequence). The CDR3 loop spans 14 amino acids. Trimming at V came to 3 bases and at J to 4 bases, leaving 4 bases not matched to a gene. The authors ran the immunoSEQ assay, v3.0, at survey level. Using immunoSEQ multiplex PCR, the repertoire was profiled, and TCRdb retains in-frame clones only, with some absent. The table lists 25,000 to 40,000 clones, nearly 90% of them singletons.

The sequencing here drew on unsorted PBMCs, taken 1.1 years after starting antiretroviral therapy. The sequence came from a young man with HIV. The V gene is TRBV27, the J gene TRBJ2-5; TRBD1 matches 8 bases. The CDR3 DNA is TGTGCCAGCAGTTTTACAGGGGGTATAGAGACCCAGTACTTC. This translates into CASSFTGGIETQYF.